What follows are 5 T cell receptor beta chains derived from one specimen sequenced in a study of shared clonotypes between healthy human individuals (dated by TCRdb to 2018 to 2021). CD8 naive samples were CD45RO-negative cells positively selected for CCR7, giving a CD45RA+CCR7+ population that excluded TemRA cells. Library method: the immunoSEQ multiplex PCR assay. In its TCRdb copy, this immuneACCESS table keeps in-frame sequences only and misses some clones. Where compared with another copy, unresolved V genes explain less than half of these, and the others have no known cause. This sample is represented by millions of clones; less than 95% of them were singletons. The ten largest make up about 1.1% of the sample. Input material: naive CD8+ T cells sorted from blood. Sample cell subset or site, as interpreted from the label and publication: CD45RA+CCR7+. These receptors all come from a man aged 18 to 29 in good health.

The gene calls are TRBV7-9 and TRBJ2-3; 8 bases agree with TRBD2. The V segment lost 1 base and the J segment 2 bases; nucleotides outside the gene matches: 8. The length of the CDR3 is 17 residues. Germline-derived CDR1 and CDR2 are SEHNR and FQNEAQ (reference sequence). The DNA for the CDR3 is TGTGCCAGCAGCTTAGGACCCGGGACTAGAGACACAGATACGCAGTATTTT. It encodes CASSLGPGTRDTDTQYF.

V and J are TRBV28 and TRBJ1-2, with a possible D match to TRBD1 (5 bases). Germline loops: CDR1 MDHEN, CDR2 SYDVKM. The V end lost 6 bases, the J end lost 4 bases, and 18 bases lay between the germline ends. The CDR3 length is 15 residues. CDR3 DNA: TGTGCCAGCAGGCTGTCTCAGGGTAGGATCTATGGCTACACCTTC. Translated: CASRLSQGRIYGYTF.

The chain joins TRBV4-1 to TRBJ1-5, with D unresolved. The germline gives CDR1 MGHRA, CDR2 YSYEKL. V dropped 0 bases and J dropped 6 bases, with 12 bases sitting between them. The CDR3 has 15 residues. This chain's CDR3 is CASSQDGSGSQPQHF. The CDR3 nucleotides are TGCGCCAGCAGCCAAGATGGTTCGGGGAGTCAGCCCCAGCATTTT.

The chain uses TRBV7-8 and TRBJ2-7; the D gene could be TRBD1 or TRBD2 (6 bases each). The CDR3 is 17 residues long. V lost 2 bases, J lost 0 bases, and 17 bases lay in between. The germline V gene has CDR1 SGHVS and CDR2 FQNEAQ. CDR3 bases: TGTGCCAGCAGCTTATATGGGGGCGGGGCAGTCTCCTACGAGCAGTACTTC. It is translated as CASSLYGGGAVSYEQYF.

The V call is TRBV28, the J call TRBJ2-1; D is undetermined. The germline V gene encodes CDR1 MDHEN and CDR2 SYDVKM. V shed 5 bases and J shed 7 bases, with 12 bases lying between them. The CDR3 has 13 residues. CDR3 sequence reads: CASSPGFSNEQFF. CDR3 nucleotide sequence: TGTGCCAGCAGTCCGGGTTTCAGTAATGAGCAGTTCTTC.